The clone carrying this T cell receptor (beta chain) was seen only a few times. One end of the junction varies from germline; a read error may be responsible. The sample originates from a study of identical twins. TCRdb recomputed calls from the 5' RACE reads with MiXCR, one row per CDR3 protein. The sample comprises around 510,000 distinct CDR3 sequences, 13% to 15% of which are singletons, and approximately 1% rests with the top ten. CDR3 length: 19 amino acids. Germline V CDR1 and CDR2: SSHAT, FNYEAQ (reference sequence). These data were likewise used in another study, on yellow fever vaccine responses in identical twins.

V and J are TRBV7-7 and TRBJ2-2, with 12 bases identical to TRBD1. This clonotype was obtained from a woman aged 18-29 years in good health. Sequencing used CD4+ T cells sorted from blood. As DNA, the CDR3 is TGTGCTAGCAGCTTAAGGGACAGGGGGCGCGCAGCGCCCACCGGGGAGCTGTTTTTT. It yields the protein CASSLRDRGRAAPTGELFF.